This T cell receptor (beta chain) derives from a study of cytomegalovirus exposure and HLA in healthy donors. Study-wide results and limits: TCR beta V- and J-gene trimming, according to a later analysis, was linked to a missense DCLRE1C variant.

PCR primers comprised 60 Vbeta and 13 Jbeta primers. Using immunoSEQ multiplex PCR, the repertoire was profiled, and TCRdb retains in-frame clones only, with some absent. The sample consists of under 200,000 clones, roughly 80% of them appearing once. Comments on this clone: What it binds is unknown.

Germline V gene lookup returns CDR1 SGHTA and CDR2 FQGNSA. Trimming removed 6 bases at V and 5 bases at J, with 13 bases between. The CDR3 is made up of 13 amino acids. Sequencing was done on a sample of PBMCs. This chain uses TRBV7-2 with TRBJ1-1; possibly TRBD1 for D (6 bases). The clonotype was recovered from a male donor in good health and CMV-seropositive. The CDR3 sequence is CASRRGQLTEAFF. The CDR3 DNA sequence: TGTGCCAGCAGGAGAGGACAGTTGACTGAAGCTTTCTTT.